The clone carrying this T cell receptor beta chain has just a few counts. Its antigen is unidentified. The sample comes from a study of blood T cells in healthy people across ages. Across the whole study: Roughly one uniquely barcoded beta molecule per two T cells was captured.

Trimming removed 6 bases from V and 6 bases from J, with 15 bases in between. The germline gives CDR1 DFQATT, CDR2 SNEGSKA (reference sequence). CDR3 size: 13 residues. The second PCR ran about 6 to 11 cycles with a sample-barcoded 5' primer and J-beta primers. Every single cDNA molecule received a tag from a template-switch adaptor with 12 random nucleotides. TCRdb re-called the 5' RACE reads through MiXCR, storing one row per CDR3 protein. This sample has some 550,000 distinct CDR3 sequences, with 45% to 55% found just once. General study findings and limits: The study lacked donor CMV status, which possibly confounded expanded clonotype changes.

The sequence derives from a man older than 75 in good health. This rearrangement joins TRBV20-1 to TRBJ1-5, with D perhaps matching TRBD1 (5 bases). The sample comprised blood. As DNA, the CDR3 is TGCAGTGCCCTCGACAGAGGTCCTCAGCCCCAGCATTTT. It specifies CSALDRGPQPQHF.